The 6 T cell receptor beta chains in this list originate from one sample, sequenced in a study of shared clonotypes between healthy human individuals. Measured with immunoSEQ multiplex PCR; TCRdb has only the in-frame clones, and not every one. Of 2 million to 2.5 million clones in the sample, over 85% are singletons; the top ten hold about 0.37%. The specimen was naive CD4+ T cells from PBMCs. The subset was: CD45RA+ positively selected. These TCRs come from a man between 18 and 29 years old in good health. Some clones in this sample may be carry-over from other donors' samples.

This rearrangement joins TRBV6-1 to TRBJ1-4; 9 bases fit TRBD1. Germline lookup yields CDR1 MNHNS and CDR2 SASEGT. V lost 2 bases, J lost 8 bases, and 15 bases stayed unmatched. The CDR3 extends over 18 amino acids. The CDR3 region is CASSETVVGTGWREKLFF. In nucleotides, the CDR3 is TGTGCCAGCAGTGAAACAGTCGTTGGGACAGGGTGGAGAGAAAAACTGTTTTTT.

The chain combines TRBV29-1 with TRBJ2-7, with D perhaps TRBD1 or TRBD2 (6 bases each). CDR1 and CDR2 (germline): SQVTM, ANQGSEA. Trimming removed 6 bases from V and 2 bases from J, with 11 bases in between. The CDR3 is 12 amino acids. The CDR3 nucleotides are TGCAGCGTCGGGGGCTACACCTACGAGCAGTACTTC. Translation gives CSVGGYTYEQYF.

This clone was seen more than once but under ten times. V gene TRBV6-5 combines with J gene TRBJ1-5; D is uncertain. The germline gives CDR1 MNHEY, CDR2 SVGAGI. CDR3 length: 14 residues. The CDR3 is CEKREGGGSQPQHF. For the CDR3, the DNA is TGTGAAAAGAGGGAGGGAGGTGGTAGTCAGCCCCAGCATTTT.

The chain uses TRBV4-2 and TRBJ2-5; D remains ambiguous. The CDR3 consists of 13 residues. Trimming removed 8 bases from V and 5 bases from J, with 15 bases in between. The V gene's germline CDR1 is LGHNA and CDR2 YNFKEQ. The CDR3 sequence: CASGEFPGETQYF. In DNA, the CDR3 is TGTGCCAGCGGCGAGTTCCCGGGCGAGACCCAGTACTTC.

This chain joins TRBV6-5 and TRBJ2-2; D gene ambiguous. V lost 5 bases and J 4 bases, leaving 11 bases between the germline ends. This CDR3 contains 14 residues. Germline V lookup: CDR1 MNHEY, CDR2 SVGAGI. CDR3 sequence: CASSPGFFTGELFF. The CDR3 DNA reads TGTGCCAGCAGTCCCGGTTTTTTCACCGGGGAGCTGTTTTTT.

The chain recombines TRBV7-2 with TRBJ2-7; a weak D match, TRBD1 (6 bases). The CDR3 has 15 amino acids. The V gene's germline CDR1 is SGHTA and CDR2 FQGNSA. V lost 1 base to trimming and J lost 2 bases, with 12 bases between them. CDR3 protein: CASSLGQGNTYEQYF. The CDR3, as DNA: TGTGCCAGCAGCTTAGGGCAGGGGAATACCTACGAGCAGTACTTC.